This TCR beta chain was identified during a study of blood T cell repertoires in COVID-19. Germline lookup yields CDR1 GTSNPN and CDR2 SVGIG (reference sequence). V shed 3 bases, J shed 0 bases, and the junction held 7 bases outside the gene matches. The CDR3 totals 16 residues. TCRdb's table, derived via immunoSEQ multiplex PCR, lists solely in-frame clones and lacks some. The repertoire holds 250,000 to 300,000 clones, with about nine tenths as singletons. This chain uses TRBV30 with TRBJ1-2; 10 nucleotides align to TRBD1. The sequence was obtained from a woman in her thirties with COVID-19, enrolled during active disease. The sequenced sample was peripheral blood. In DNA, the CDR3 is TGTGCCTGGAGGGGTCCGGGACAGGGGTCTAACTATGGCTACACCTTC. Translation: CAWRGPGQGSNYGYTF.